This is a list of T cell receptor beta chains from one sample in a study of shared clonotypes between healthy human individuals. Generated by immunoSEQ multiplex PCR, the TCRdb table keeps only in-frame clones and is missing some. Seen here are 2,100,000 or so clones, approximately 95% observed once, and the top ten hold approximately 0.13%. Sequenced material: naive CD4+ T cells sorted from blood. The receptors come from a man aged 18 to 30 in good health. CDR3s include the opening cysteine and the closing phenylalanine or tryptophan. The order of the fields is V gene, CDR3 protein.

v_gene: TRBV7-8; CDR3aa: CASSFARPWTAKRDTEAFF
v_gene: TRBV2; CDR3aa: CASSEGTLGAHEQFF
v_gene: TRBV5-1; CDR3aa: CASSLGTGTNEQFF
v_gene: TRBV7-9; CDR3aa: CASSLFPPNQPQHF
v_gene: TRBV18; CDR3aa: CASSPPGGPNTGELFF
v_gene: TRBV28; CDR3aa: CASSSRGGGENEQYF
v_gene: TRBV9; CDR3aa: CASSVARPRQETQYF
v_gene: TRBV19; CDR3aa: CASRKAGSYNEQFF
v_gene: TRBV6-1; CDR3aa: CASSENRGTGTYEQYF
v_gene: TRBV9; CDR3aa: CASSVSGQPSGANVLTF
v_gene: TRBV5-1; CDR3aa: CASSPAPLQGNSPLHF
v_gene: TRBV5-1; CDR3aa: CASSLVGISNTEAFF
v_gene: TRBV9; CDR3aa: CASSPRLGYGYTF
v_gene: TRBV5-6; CDR3aa: CASSFRGFAETQYF
v_gene: TRBV28; CDR3aa: CASSSTGGGLYEQYF
v_gene: TRBV11-3; CDR3aa: CASSLTGGRGYTF
v_gene: TRBV5-1; CDR3aa: CASAQDNSYEQYF
v_gene: TRBV15; CDR3aa: CATSRDPVSYEQYF
v_gene: TRBV5-1; CDR3aa: CASSLVSGAVDTQYF